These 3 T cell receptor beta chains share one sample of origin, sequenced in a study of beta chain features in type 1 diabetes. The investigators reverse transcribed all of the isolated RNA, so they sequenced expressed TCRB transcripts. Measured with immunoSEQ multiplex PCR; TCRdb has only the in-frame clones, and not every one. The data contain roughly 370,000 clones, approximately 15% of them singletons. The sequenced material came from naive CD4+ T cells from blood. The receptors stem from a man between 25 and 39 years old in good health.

The CDR3 DNA sequence: TGTGCCAGCAGTGACAGGAGTGAGCAGTTCTTC. Translation gives CASSDRSEQFF. The chain recombines TRBV28 with TRBJ2-1, with D perhaps matching TRBD1 (6 bases). Germline assignment: CDR1 MDHEN and CDR2 SYDVKM. V lost 5 bases and J 9 bases, leaving 8 bases between the germline ends. The CDR3 has 11 amino acids.

CDR3 protein: CASTGQLLGGYTF. CDR3 in DNA: TGTGCCAGTACTGGACAGCTACTAGGTGGCTACACCTTC. The chain combines TRBV25-1 with TRBJ1-2; tentative D call: TRBD1 (6 bases). Trimming left V 9 bases short and J 7 bases short, with 18 bases between. From germline, CDR1 is MGHDK and CDR2 SYGVNS. The CDR3 is 13 residues long.

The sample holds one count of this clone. Here the CDR3 DNA reads TGTGCCAGCAGCTTAGTTCTCCATGGGGGTAACTATGGCTACACCTTC. Translating gives CASSLVLHGGNYGYTF. The gene calls are TRBV7-2 and TRBJ1-2, with TRBD1 as a possible D gene (5 bases). Per germline, CDR1 SGHTA and CDR2 FQGNSA. The CDR3 totals 16 residues. Deletions cut 1 base from V and 1 base from J, with 13 bases between.